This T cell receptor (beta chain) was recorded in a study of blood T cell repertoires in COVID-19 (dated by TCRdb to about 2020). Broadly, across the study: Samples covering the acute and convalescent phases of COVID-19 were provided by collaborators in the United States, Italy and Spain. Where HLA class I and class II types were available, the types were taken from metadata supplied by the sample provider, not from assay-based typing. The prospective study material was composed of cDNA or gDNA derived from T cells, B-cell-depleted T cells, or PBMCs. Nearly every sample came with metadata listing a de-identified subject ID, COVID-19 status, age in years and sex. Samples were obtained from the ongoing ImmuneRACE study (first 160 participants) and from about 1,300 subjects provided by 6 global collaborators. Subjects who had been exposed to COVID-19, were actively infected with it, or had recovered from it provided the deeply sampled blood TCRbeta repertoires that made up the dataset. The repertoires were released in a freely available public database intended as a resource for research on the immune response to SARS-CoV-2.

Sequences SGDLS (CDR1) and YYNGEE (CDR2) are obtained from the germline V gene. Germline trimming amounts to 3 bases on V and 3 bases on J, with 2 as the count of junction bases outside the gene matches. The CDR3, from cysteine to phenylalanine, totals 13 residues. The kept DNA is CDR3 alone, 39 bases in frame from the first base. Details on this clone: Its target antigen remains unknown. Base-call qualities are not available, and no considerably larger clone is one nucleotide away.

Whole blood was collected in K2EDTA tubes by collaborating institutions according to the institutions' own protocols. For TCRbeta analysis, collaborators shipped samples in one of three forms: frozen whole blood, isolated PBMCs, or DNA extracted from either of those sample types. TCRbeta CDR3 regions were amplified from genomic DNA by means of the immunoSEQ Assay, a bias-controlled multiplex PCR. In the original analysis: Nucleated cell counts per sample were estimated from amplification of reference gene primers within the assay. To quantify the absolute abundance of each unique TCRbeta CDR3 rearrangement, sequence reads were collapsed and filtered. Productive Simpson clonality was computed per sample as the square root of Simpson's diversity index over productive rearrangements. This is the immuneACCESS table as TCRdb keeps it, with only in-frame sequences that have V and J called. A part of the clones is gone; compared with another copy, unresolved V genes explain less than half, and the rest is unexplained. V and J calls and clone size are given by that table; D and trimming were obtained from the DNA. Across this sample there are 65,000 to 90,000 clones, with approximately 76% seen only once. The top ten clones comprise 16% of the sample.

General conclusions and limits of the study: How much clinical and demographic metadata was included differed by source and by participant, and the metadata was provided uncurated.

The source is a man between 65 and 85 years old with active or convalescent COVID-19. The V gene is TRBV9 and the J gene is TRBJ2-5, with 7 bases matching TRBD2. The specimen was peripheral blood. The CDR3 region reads CASSEGGEETQYF. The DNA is TGTGCCAGCAGCGAGGGAGGGGAAGAGACCCAGTACTTC.